Shown below are 2 T cell receptor beta chains from a single sample sequenced in a study of blood T cell repertoires in COVID-19. Data came from immunoSEQ multiplex PCR; TCRdb stores just in-frame clones and leaves some out. The sample has a few hundred thousand clones; around 84% are singletons. The sample comprised PBMCs or T cells enriched from blood (not recorded which). The receptor set was obtained from a woman in her thirties or forties who had recovered from COVID-19.

The rearrangement joins TRBV7-9 to TRBJ1-6, with 9 positions matching TRBD1. CDR1 and CDR2 from the germline V gene are SEHNR and FQNEAQ (reference sequence). This CDR3 has 14 residues. After removal of 7 bases from V and 7 bases from J, the junction contained 5 bases not matched to a gene. The CDR3 sequence is CASTKDRGNSPLHF. As DNA, the CDR3 is TGTGCCAGCACCAAAGACAGGGGGAATTCACCCCTCCACTTT.

The J gene is TRBJ1-3, the V gene TRBV9; weak D call: TRBD1 (5 bases). Trimming took off 4 bases at V and 0 bases at J, with 20 bases between the two ends. In germline, CDR1 is SGDLS, CDR2 YYNGEE. The CDR3 covers 18 residues. The CDR3, as DNA: TGTGCCAGCAGCCATTCAGAACGCCACAGGCTCTCTGGAAACACCATATATTTT. Translation gives CASSHSERHRLSGNTIYF.